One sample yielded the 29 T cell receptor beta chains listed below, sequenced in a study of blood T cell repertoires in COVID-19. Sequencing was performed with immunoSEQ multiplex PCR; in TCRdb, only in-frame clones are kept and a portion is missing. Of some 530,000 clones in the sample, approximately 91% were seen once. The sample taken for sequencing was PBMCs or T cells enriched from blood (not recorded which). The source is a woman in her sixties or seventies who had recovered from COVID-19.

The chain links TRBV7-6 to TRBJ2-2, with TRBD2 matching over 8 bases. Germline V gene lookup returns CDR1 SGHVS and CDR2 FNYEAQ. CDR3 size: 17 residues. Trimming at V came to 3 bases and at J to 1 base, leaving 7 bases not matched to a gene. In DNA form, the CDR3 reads TGTGCCAGCAGCTTTGGTCGGGGACTAGAGAACACCGGGGAGCTGTTTTTT. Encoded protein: CASSFGRGLENTGELFF.

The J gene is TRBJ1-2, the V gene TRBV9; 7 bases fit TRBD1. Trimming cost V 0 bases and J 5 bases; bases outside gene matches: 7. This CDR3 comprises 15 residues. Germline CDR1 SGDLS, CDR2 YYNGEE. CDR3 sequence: CASSVAEGARYGYTF. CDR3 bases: TGTGCCAGCAGCGTAGCAGAGGGGGCGCGGTATGGCTACACCTTC.

This CDR3 is CASSRGRRNYGYTF. The DNA for the CDR3 is TGTGCCAGCAGCCGAGGACGGAGGAACTATGGCTACACCTTC. The rearrangement uses TRBV3-1 (or the pseudogene TRBV3-2) and TRBJ1-2; D unresolved. CDR3 length equals 14 residues. Trimming cost V 4 bases and J 2 bases, with 11 bases left between them. The germline V gene encodes CDR1 LGHDT and CDR2 YNNKEL (reference sequence).

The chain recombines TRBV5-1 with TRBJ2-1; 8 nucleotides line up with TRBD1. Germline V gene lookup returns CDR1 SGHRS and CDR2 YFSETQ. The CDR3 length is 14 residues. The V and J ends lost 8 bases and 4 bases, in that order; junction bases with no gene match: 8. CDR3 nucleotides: TGCGCCAGTGCAGGGACAGGTACTTACAATGAGCAGTTCTTC. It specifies CASAGTGTYNEQFF.

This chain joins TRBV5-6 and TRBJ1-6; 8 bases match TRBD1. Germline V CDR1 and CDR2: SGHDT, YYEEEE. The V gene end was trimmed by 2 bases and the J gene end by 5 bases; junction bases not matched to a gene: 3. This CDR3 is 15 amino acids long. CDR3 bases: TGTGCCAGCAGCTTCAGACAGGGGAATAATTCACCCCTCCACTTT. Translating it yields CASSFRQGNNSPLHF.

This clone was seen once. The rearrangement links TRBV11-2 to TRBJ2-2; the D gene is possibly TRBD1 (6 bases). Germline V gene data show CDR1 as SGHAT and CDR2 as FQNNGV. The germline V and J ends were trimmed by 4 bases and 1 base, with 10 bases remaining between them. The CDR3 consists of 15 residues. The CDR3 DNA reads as TGTGCCAGCAGCTACGGACAGCTGAACACCGGGGAGCTGTTTTTT. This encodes CASSYGQLNTGELFF.

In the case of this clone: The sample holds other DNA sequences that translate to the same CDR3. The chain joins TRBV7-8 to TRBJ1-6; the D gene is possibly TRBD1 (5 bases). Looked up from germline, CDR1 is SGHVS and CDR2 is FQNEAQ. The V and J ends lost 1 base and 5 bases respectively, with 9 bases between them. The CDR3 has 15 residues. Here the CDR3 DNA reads TGTGCCAGCAGCTTAGGCGGGGCCCATAATTCACCCCTCCACTTT. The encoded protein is CASSLGGAHNSPLHF.

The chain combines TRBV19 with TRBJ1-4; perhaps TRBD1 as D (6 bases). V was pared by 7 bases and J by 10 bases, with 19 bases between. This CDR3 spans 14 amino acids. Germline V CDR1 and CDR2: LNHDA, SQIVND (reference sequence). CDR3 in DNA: TGTGCCAGTACCGCCGGGACAATAGGGGGAAAACTGTTTTTT. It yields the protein CASTAGTIGGKLFF.

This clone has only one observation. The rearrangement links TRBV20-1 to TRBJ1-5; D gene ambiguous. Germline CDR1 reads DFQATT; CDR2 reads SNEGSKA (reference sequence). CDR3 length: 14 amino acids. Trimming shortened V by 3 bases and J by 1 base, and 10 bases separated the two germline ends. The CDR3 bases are TGCAGTGCTAGTAGATCGGAGAGCAATCAGCCCCAGCATTTT. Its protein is CSASRSESNQPQHF.

CDR3 bases: TGTGCCAGCAGGATTTCGGCGGGGGCAACTAATGAAAAACTGTTTTTT. It is translated as CASRISAGATNEKLFF. The chain joins TRBV4-2 to TRBJ1-4; a weak D match, TRBD1 (5 bases). Germline V lookup: CDR1 LGHNA, CDR2 YNFKEQ. V was clipped by 6 bases and J by 0 bases, with 14 bases between them. CDR3 length: 16 amino acids.

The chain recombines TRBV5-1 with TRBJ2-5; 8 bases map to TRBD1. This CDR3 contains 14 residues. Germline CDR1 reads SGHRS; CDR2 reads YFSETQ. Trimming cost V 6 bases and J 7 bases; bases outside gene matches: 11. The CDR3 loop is CASTSDREEGTQYF. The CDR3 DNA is TGCGCCAGCACCTCGGACAGGGAGGAGGGGACCCAGTACTTC.

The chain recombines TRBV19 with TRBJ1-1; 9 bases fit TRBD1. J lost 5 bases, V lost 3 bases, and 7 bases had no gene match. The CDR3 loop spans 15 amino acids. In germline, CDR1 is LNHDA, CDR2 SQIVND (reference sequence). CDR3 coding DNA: TGTGCCAGTAGTATCGTGACAGGGGGTTGGACTGAAGCTTTCTTT. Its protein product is CASSIVTGGWTEAFF.

CDR3 in amino acids: CSAGTVVAETQYF. The DNA for the CDR3 is TGCAGCGCCGGGACAGTGGTTGCAGAGACCCAGTACTTC. V is TRBV29-1 and J is TRBJ2-5, with TRBD1 identical over 7 bases. The CDR3 is 13 amino acids. V was clipped by 7 bases and J by 4 bases; unmatched bases: 9. Germline V gene sequence: CDR1 SQVTM, CDR2 ANQGSEA.

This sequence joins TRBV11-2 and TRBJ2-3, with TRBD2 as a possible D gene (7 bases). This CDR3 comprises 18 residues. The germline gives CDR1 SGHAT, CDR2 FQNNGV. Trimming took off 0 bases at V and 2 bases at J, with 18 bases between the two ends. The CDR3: CASSLDSGDYYLTDTQYF. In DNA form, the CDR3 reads TGTGCCAGCAGCTTAGATTCAGGGGACTATTATCTCACAGATACGCAGTATTTT.

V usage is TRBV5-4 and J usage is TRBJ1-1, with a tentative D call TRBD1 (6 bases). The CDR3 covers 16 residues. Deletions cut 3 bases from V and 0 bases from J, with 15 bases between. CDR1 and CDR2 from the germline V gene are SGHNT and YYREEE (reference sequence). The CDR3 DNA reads TGTGCCAGCAGCTCGAAAAAGGGGACAATGAACACTGAAGCTTTCTTT. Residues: CASSSKKGTMNTEAFF.

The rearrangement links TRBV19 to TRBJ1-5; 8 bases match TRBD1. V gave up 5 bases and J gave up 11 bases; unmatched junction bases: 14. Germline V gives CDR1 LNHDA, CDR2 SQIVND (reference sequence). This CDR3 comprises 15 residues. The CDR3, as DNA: TGTGCCAGTAGTTCGACAGGGACAGGCCCACGGGCCCAGCATTTT. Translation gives CASSSTGTGPRAQHF.

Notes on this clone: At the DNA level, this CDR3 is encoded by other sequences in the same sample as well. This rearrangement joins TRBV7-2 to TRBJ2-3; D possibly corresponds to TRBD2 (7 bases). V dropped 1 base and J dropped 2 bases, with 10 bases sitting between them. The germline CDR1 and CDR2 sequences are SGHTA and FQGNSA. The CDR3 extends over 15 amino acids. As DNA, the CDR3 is TGTGCCAGCAGCTTAGTGGGGGGGCCCACAGATACGCAGTATTTT. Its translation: CASSLVGGPTDTQYF. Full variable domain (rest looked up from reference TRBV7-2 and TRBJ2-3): GAGVSQSPSNKVTEKGKDVELRCDPISGHTALYWYRQSLGQGLEFLIYFQGNSAPDKSGLPSDRFSAERTGGSVSTLTIQRTQQEDSAVYLCASSLVGGPTDTQYFGPGTRLTVL.

The CDR3 region has the DNA TGTGCCAGCAGCAAGACAGGCTCAGATACGCAGTATTTT. Its protein is CASSKTGSDTQYF. The rearrangement links TRBV21-1 to TRBJ2-3; the D call TRBD1 from the table was never checked on the DNA. TRBV21-1 is classified as a pseudogene. CDR3 length: 13 residues.

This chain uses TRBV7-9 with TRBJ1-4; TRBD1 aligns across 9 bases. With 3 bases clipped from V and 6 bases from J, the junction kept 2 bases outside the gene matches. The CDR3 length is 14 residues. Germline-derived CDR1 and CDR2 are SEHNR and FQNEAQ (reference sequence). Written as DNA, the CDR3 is TGTGCCAGCAGCTTGGGACAGGGTTATGAAAAACTGTTTTTT. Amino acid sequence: CASSLGQGYEKLFF.

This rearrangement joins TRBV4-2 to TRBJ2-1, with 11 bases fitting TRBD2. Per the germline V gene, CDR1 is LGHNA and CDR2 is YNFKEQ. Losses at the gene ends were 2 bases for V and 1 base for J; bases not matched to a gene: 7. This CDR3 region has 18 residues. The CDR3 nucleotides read TGTGCCAGCAGCCAAAGGATAGCGGGGGGGAGGTCCTACAATGAGCAGTTCTTC. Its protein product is CASSQRIAGGRSYNEQFF.

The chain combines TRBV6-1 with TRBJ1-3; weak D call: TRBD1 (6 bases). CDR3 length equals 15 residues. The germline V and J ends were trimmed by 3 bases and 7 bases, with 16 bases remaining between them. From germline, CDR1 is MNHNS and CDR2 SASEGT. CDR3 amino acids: CASSESGQPRNTIYF. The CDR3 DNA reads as TGTGCCAGCAGTGAGAGCGGACAGCCGAGGAACACCATATATTTT.

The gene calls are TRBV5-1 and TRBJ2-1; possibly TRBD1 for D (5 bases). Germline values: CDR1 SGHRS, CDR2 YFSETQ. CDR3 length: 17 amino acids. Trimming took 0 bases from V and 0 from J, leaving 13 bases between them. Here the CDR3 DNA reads TGCGCCAGCAGCTTGGCCCCGACAGCAGCCTCCTACAATGAGCAGTTCTTC. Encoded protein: CASSLAPTAASYNEQFF.

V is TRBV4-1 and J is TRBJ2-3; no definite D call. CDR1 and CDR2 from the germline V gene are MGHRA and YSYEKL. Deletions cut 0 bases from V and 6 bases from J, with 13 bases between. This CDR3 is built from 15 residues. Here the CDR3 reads CASSQDASPVDTQYF. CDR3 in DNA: TGCGCCAGCAGCCAAGATGCGTCCCCCGTCGATACGCAGTATTTT.

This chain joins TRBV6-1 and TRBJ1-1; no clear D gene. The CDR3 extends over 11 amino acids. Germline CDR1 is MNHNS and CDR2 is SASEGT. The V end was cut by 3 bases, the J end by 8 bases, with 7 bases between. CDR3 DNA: TGTGCCAGCAGTGACAGAAGAGAAGCTTTCTTT. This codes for CASSDRREAFF.

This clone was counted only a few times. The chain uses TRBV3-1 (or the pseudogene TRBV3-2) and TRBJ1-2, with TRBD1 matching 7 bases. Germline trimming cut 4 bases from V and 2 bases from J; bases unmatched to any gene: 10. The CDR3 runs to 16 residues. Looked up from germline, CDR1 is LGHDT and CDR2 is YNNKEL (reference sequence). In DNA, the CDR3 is TGTGCCAGCAGCCCCAGGCAGGCAGGGGGAAACTATGGCTACACCTTC. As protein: CASSPRQAGGNYGYTF.

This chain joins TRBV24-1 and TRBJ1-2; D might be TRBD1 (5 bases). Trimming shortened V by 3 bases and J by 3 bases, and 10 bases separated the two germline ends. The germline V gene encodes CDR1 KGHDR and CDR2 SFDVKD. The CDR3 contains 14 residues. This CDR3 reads CATSDPTEDYGYTF. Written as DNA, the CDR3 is TGTGCCACCAGTGATCCGACAGAGGACTATGGCTACACCTTC.

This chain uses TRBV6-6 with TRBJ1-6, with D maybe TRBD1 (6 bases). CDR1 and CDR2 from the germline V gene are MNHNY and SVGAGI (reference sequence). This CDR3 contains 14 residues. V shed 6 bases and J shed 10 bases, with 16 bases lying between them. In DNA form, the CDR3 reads TGTGCCAGCAGCACTACAGGGAGAGGATCACCCCTCCACTTT. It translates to CASSTTGRGSPLHF.

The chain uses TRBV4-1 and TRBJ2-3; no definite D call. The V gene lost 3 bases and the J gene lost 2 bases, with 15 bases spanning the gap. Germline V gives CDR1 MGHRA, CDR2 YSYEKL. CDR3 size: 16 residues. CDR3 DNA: TGCGCCAGCAGCCATCCCCCAGGAAAACACACAGATACGCAGTATTTT. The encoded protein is CASSHPPGKHTDTQYF.

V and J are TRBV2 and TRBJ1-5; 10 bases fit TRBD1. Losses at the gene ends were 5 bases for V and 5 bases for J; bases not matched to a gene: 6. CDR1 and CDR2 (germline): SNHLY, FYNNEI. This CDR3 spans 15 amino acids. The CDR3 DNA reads TGTGCCAGCAGTCCGACAGGGGGCGCGGATCAGCCCCAGCATTTT. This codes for CASSPTGGADQPQHF.